The 17 T cell receptor beta chains given below trace back to one sample, sequenced in a study of shared clonotypes between healthy human individuals. Assay: immunoSEQ multiplex PCR; the TCRdb copy retains only in-frame clones and omits some. The sample shows roughly 2.2 million clones, 85% to 95% of them seen only once. The sequencing sample was made of naive CD4+ T cells from PBMCs. As for subset: CD45RA+ positively selected. The source of these receptors is a young man in good health. Some clones in this sample may be carry-over from other donors' samples.

The chain recombines TRBV27 with TRBJ2-1; 10 bases agree with TRBD2. CDR1 and CDR2 (germline): MNHEY, SMNVEV (reference sequence). J lost 11 bases, V lost 3 bases, and 7 bases had no gene match. This CDR3 is 14 amino acids long. The CDR3 spells CASSLGLAGGKQFF. The CDR3 DNA follows: TGTGCCAGCAGTTTGGGTTTAGCGGGAGGAAAGCAGTTCTTC.

This clone was observed a few times. V usage is TRBV25-1 and J usage is TRBJ1-2; D unresolved. This CDR3 contains 12 residues. V shed 2 bases and J shed 5 bases, with 6 bases lying between them. Germline V gene sequence: CDR1 MGHDK, CDR2 SYGVNS. The CDR3 DNA follows: TGTGCCAGCAGTGAAAGGGCATATGGCTACACCTTC. Amino acid sequence: CASSERAYGYTF.

V is TRBV5-1 and J is TRBJ2-2; D is possibly TRBD2 (5 bases). The CDR3 length is 15 residues. Germline V gene data show CDR1 as SGHRS and CDR2 as YFSETQ. Trimming took 0 bases from V and 4 from J, leaving 10 bases between them. The CDR3 DNA follows: TGCGCCAGCAGCTTGGGAGCGGCTCTCACCGGGGAGCTGTTTTTT. It encodes CASSLGAALTGELFF.

V gene TRBV2 combines with J gene TRBJ2-7, with 11 positions matching TRBD2. The ends lost 4 bases at V and 3 bases at J; junction bases unmatched: 2. CDR1 is SNHLY, CDR2 FYNNEI, per germline. CDR3 length equals 14 residues. The CDR3 loop is CASSGLAGNYEQYF. The CDR3 DNA reads as TGTGCCAGCAGTGGACTAGCGGGAAACTACGAGCAGTACTTC.

As concerns this clone: Other DNA sequences of this sample code for an identical CDR3. This chain links TRBV19 with TRBJ2-7, with D hard to call. V dropped 2 bases and J dropped 2 bases, with 7 bases sitting between them. CDR3 length: 13 amino acids. CDR1 and CDR2 from the germline V gene are LNHDA and SQIVND (reference sequence). CDR3 in amino acids: CASSISGAYEQYF. The CDR3 nucleotides are TGTGCCAGTAGTATAAGTGGCGCCTACGAGCAGTACTTC. The full variable domain, completed using reference TRBV19 and TRBJ2-7, is DGGITQSPKYLFRKEGQNVTLSCEQNLNHDAMYWYRQDPGQGLRLIYYSQIVNDFQKGDIAEGYSVSREKKESFPLTVTSAQKNPTAFYLCASSISGAYEQYFGPGTRLTVT.

The genes are TRBV5-1 and TRBJ2-3, with TRBD2 matching 8 bases. Germline V lookup: CDR1 SGHRS, CDR2 YFSETQ. With 0 bases clipped from V and 4 bases from J, the junction kept 13 bases outside the gene matches. The CDR3 is 18 residues long. CDR3 loop: CASSLEVQIAGFADTQYF. The CDR3 DNA sequence: TGCGCCAGCAGCTTGGAAGTTCAGATAGCGGGGTTCGCAGATACGCAGTATTTT.

This clone showed up just once. This chain links TRBV6-5 with TRBJ1-4, with 8 bases aligning to TRBD1. V was clipped by 6 bases and J by 7 bases; unmatched bases: 7. The CDR3 covers 14 residues. Germline V lookup: CDR1 MNHEY, CDR2 SVGAGI. The CDR3 here is CASSRQQGVEKLFF. CDR3 coding DNA: TGTGCCAGCAGCCGCCAACAGGGGGTTGAAAAACTGTTTTTT.

The V call is TRBV7-9, the J call TRBJ2-6; D uncertain. This CDR3 is built from 15 residues. V lost 5 bases to trimming and J lost 0 bases, with 8 bases between them. Germline V gives CDR1 SEHNR, CDR2 FQNEAQ (reference sequence). CDR3 coding DNA: TGTGCCAGCAGCAGTGAGTTCTCTGGGGCCAACGTCCTGACTTTC. This encodes CASSSEFSGANVLTF.

The V and J genes are TRBV4-1 and TRBJ2-5; 7 nucleotides match TRBD2. The ends lost 3 bases at V and 0 bases at J; junction bases unmatched: 4. Germline V gene sequence: CDR1 MGHRA, CDR2 YSYEKL. The CDR3 has 15 residues. In DNA form, the CDR3 reads TGCGCCAGCAGCCACTTAACTAGCGACCAAGAGACCCAGTACTTC. Translated, it gives CASSHLTSDQETQYF.

For the CDR3, the DNA is TGCAGCGTTGAAGCACTCTGGGACACTGAAGCTTTCTTT. It encodes CSVEALWDTEAFF. The chain uses TRBV29-1 and TRBJ1-1; D gene uncertain. Per germline, CDR1 SQVTM and CDR2 ANQGSEA. This CDR3 has 13 amino acids. Trimming stripped 1 base from V and 3 bases from J, with 9 bases between.

V is TRBV9 and J is TRBJ2-7, with 7 bases matching TRBD1. After removal of 4 bases from V and 3 bases from J, the junction contained 7 bases not matched to a gene. The length of the CDR3 is 14 residues. The germline V gene encodes CDR1 SGDLS and CDR2 YYNGEE. The CDR3 nucleotides are TGTGCCAGCAGCCCCGGGACAGTACTCTACGAGCAGTACTTC. This codes for CASSPGTVLYEQYF.

J is TRBJ2-5 and V is TRBV30, with no clear D. The V gene lost 5 bases and the J gene lost 5 bases, with 18 bases spanning the gap. Germline CDR1 is GTSNPN and CDR2 is SVGIG (reference sequence). The CDR3 loop spans 14 amino acids. The DNA for the CDR3 is TGTGCCTGGTCCCCGGGCCAGCCGTCGGAGACCCAGTACTTC. Its protein is CAWSPGQPSETQYF.

This chain uses TRBV9 with TRBJ2-1; tentative D call: TRBD2 (6 bases). Germline V gives CDR1 SGDLS, CDR2 YYNGEE. The CDR3 runs to 12 residues. Trimming left V 3 bases short and J 15 bases short, with 16 bases between. CDR3 DNA sequence: TGTGCCAGCAGCGCACCGGGACTCCCATTGTTCTTC. Its protein is CASSAPGLPLFF.

On this clone: This sample includes further DNA sequences coding for the same CDR3. The gene calls are TRBV5-1 and TRBJ2-2; TRBD1 aligns across 9 bases. Germline CDR1 and CDR2: SGHRS and YFSETQ. The CDR3 extends over 15 amino acids. Unmatched junction bases numbered 6, after V lost 3 bases and J lost 6 bases. The CDR3 loop reads CASSSQGAGAGELFF. CDR3 sequence (DNA): TGCGCCAGCAGCTCACAGGGGGCGGGAGCCGGGGAGCTGTTTTTT. Full variable domain (remainder filled in from reference TRBV5-1 and TRBJ2-2): KAGVTQTPRYLIKTRGQQVTLSCSPISGHRSVSWYQQTPGQGLQFLFEYFSETQRNKGNFPGRFSGRQFSNSRSEMNVSTLELGDSALYLCASSSQGAGAGELFFGEGSRLTVL.

This chain connects TRBV7-9 to TRBJ1-1; 7 positions match TRBD1. Germline V lookup: CDR1 SEHNR, CDR2 FQNEAQ (reference sequence). This CDR3 region has 15 residues. Germline trimming cut 2 bases from V and 3 bases from J; bases unmatched to any gene: 6. The CDR3: CASSLNRDRHTEAFF. CDR3 DNA sequence: TGTGCCAGCAGCTTAAACCGGGACAGACACACTGAAGCTTTCTTT. Complete variable domain (other parts from reference TRBV7-9 and TRBJ1-1): DTGVSQNPRHKITKRGQNVTFRCDPISEHNRLYWYRQTLGQGPEFLTYFQNEAQLEKSRLLSDRFSAERPKGSFSTLEIQRTEQGDSAMYLCASSLNRDRHTEAFFGQGTRLTVV.

V is TRBV5-1 and J is TRBJ1-1; 9 bases match TRBD1. The V segment lost 2 bases and the J segment 4 bases; nucleotides outside the gene matches: 12. Per the germline V gene, CDR1 is SGHRS and CDR2 is YFSETQ. The CDR3 is made up of 17 amino acids. CDR3 bases: TGCGCCAGCAGCTTTACAGGGGGCACCCTTTACGGCACTGAAGCTTTCTTT. This encodes CASSFTGGTLYGTEAFF.

The chain employs TRBV6-6 and TRBJ2-5, with D possibly matching TRBD2 (6 bases). CDR3 length: 13 amino acids. Germline loops: CDR1 MNHNY, CDR2 SVGAGI (reference sequence). V was trimmed by 7 bases and J by 2 bases, leaving 11 bases between them. CDR3 region: CASTQRVQETQYF. The CDR3 DNA reads TGTGCCAGCACTCAGCGGGTTCAAGAGACCCAGTACTTC.